Only a few counts were recorded for the clone carrying this T cell receptor beta chain. Its antigen remains unidentified. It was 5'RACE with constant-segment primers that produced the TCR alpha and TCR beta cDNA libraries, which carried sample barcodes and UMIs. Via MiXCR, TCRdb re-called the 5' RACE reads, giving one row per CDR3 protein. The sample records 110,000 or so distinct CDR3 sequences, 15% to 20% being singletons. The CDR3 runs 17 residues. The germline gives CDR1 SQVTM, CDR2 ANQGSEA. J was trimmed by 5 bases and V by 0 bases; bases with no gene match: 10. The data belong to a study of T-cell memory formation after mild COVID-19. General observations from the study: Of the contracting clones, CD4+ ones lay mainly in CM and EM, and CD8+ ones in EMRA. Second-wave clones that peaked on day 37 lacked confirmed SARS-CoV-2 specificity.

Sequencing used PBMCs or a T cell subset sorted from them (not recorded which). The origin of this receptor is a man between 18 and 29 years old who had mild COVID-19 (a few samples of this study predate the infection). Cell type and time point are not known. The chain employs TRBV29-1 and TRBJ2-5, with 12 bases aligning to TRBD1. CDR3 coding DNA: TGCAGCGTTGAAGATCCATGGGGACAGGGGGCCTGGGAGACCCAGTACTTC. Translated, it gives CSVEDPWGQGAWETQYF.